This passage covers 27 T cell receptor beta chains from one sample sequenced in a study of T-cell reconstitution after alpha-beta-depleted transplantation in children (dated by TCRdb to the mid-2010s). Library method: PCR. Instrument used: Illumina HiSeq 2500. To normalize quantification of the TCRbeta repertoire, the TCR libraries were built with molecular barcoding that relied on unique molecular identifiers. In TCRdb, the public reads were trimmed at Q25 with fastp and aligned with MiXCR, with productive beta chains retained. Each record represents a unique CDR3 protein, reported with the most common genes and DNA among its rows. This sample gives around 230,000 distinct CDR3 sequences in total; approximately 17% of them show up just once. Of the sample, around 44% falls within the top ten clones. In light of the paper, this sample's treatment or condition label describes: allogeneic hematopoietic cell transplantation with graft depleted of TCRalphabeta T cells and CD19 B cells.

The material was PBMCs, mostly from graft donor cells, obtained 360 days after TCRalphabeta/CD19-depleted stem cell transplant. All receptors derive from a male patient under 10 years old who had a stem cell transplant for acute lymphoblastic leukemia, so the T cells may come from the graft donor.

This clonotype has just a few counts. The gene calls are TRBV5-5 and TRBJ2-3; 7 nucleotides match TRBD1. The V segment lost 2 bases and the J segment 2 bases; nucleotides outside the gene matches: 8. Germline CDR1 reads SGHKS; CDR2 reads YYEKEE (reference sequence). The length of the CDR3 is 16 residues. CDR3 DNA: TGTGCCAGCAGCTTCGGCCCTGGACAGGCCACAGATACGCAGTATTTT. It codes for CASSFGPGQATDTQYF.

This clonotype was detected a few times. The CDR3 DNA reads as TGTGCCAGCAGCGCCCTCGGGGGGTCGAGTATGGCCAAAAACATTCAGTACTTC. Encoded protein: CASSALGGSSMAKNIQYF. V usage is TRBV2 and J usage is TRBJ2-4, with 7 positions matching TRBD2. This CDR3 is built from 18 residues. CDR1 and CDR2 (germline): SNHLY, FYNNEI. With 6 bases clipped from V and 1 base from J, the junction kept 15 bases outside the gene matches.

This clonotype was observed a handful of times. The rearrangement uses TRBV6-1 and TRBJ1-1, with D tentatively TRBD1 (5 bases). The CDR3 totals 13 residues. Germline CDR1 is MNHNS and CDR2 is SASEGT. The V end lost 5 bases, the J end lost 10 bases, and 17 bases lay between the germline ends. The CDR3 reads CASSPRATGGAFF. The CDR3 DNA reads as TGTGCCAGCAGTCCAAGGGCAACAGGAGGAGCTTTCTTT.

This clonotype has a handful of counts. V is TRBV2 and J is TRBJ2-1; D may be TRBD2 (5 bases). The V end lost 3 bases, the J end lost 4 bases, and 16 bases lay between the germline ends. This CDR3 contains 16 residues. Germline V gene sequence: CDR1 SNHLY, CDR2 FYNNEI. The CDR3 coding sequence is TGTGCCAGCAGTGATCTACTAGAAGGTCTTTACAATGAGCAGTTCTTC. As protein: CASSDLLEGLYNEQFF.

CDR3 in amino acids: CASSFGLPSRDTEAFF. The CDR3 DNA is TGTGCCAGCAGTTTTGGGTTGCCCAGCAGGGACACTGAAGCTTTCTTT. V and J are TRBV12-3 or TRBV12-4 and TRBJ1-1; TRBD1 is a possible D gene (5 bases). The ends were cut back, 3 bases at V and 3 bases at J, with 17 bases in the middle. There are 16 residues in the CDR3.

The CDR3 sequence is CPYKPEQYF. The CDR3 DNA reads TGTCCCTACAAACCCGAGCAGTACTTC. The chain carries TRBV2 and TRBJ2-7, with D hard to call. This CDR3 has 9 residues. From germline, CDR1 is SNHLY and CDR2 FYNNEI.

This clonotype showed up just a few times. This chain connects TRBV5-1 to TRBJ1-5; D gene unclear. Germline loops: CDR1 SGHRS, CDR2 YFSETQ. The CDR3 totals 14 residues. V gave up 0 bases and J gave up 6 bases, with 10 bases separating them. CDR3 loop: CASSLVGNGQPQHF. In DNA, the CDR3 is TGCGCCAGCAGCTTGGTGGGGAATGGTCAGCCCCAGCATTTT.

The V and J genes are TRBV12-3 or TRBV12-4 and TRBJ1-5; tentatively, D is TRBD1 (5 bases). The CDR3 is 15 amino acids. Trimming removed 8 bases from V and 3 bases from J, with 17 bases in between. CDR3 sequence: CASGDSGGSNQPQHF. The CDR3 coding sequence is TGTGCCAGCGGCGACAGCGGGGGTTCCAATCAGCCCCAGCATTTT.

This chain joins TRBV4-1 and TRBJ1-3; 8 nucleotides line up with TRBD1. The CDR3 sequence is 16 residues long. Germline loops: CDR1 MGHRA, CDR2 YSYEKL. V lost 0 bases and J lost 3; bases outside the gene matches: 4. CDR3 loop: CASSQDSRGLGNTIYF. Here the CDR3 DNA reads TGCGCCAGCAGCCAAGATTCCAGGGGGCTTGGAAACACCATATATTTT.

V gene TRBV11-2 combines with J gene TRBJ2-3, with 8 nucleotides matching TRBD2. Germline CDR1 and CDR2: SGHAT and FQNNGV. With 1 base clipped from V and 0 bases from J, the junction kept 9 bases outside the gene matches. The CDR3 extends over 18 amino acids. The CDR3 coding sequence is TGTGCCAGCAGCTTAGGGATGTGGGGACTAGATAGCACAGATACGCAGTATTTT. Protein sequence: CASSLGMWGLDSTDTQYF.

This clonotype was observed a handful of times. This CDR3 reads CSVSRHEQETQYF. The CDR3 nucleotides are TGCAGCGTTTCCCGACACGAACAAGAGACCCAGTACTTC. The chain is built from TRBV29-1 and TRBJ2-5; D uncertain. This CDR3 contains 13 residues. The germline V gene has CDR1 SQVTM and CDR2 ANQGSEA. V gave up 5 bases and J gave up 2 bases, with 12 bases separating them.

V gene TRBV5-1 combines with J gene TRBJ2-2; D remains unclear. Germline lookup yields CDR1 SGHRS and CDR2 YFSETQ. V was shortened by 4 bases and J by 2 bases, with 9 bases between the two germline ends. The CDR3 spans 14 residues. This CDR3 reads CASSVDPNTGELFF. CDR3 nucleotides: TGCGCCAGCAGCGTGGATCCAAACACCGGGGAGCTGTTTTTT. Combining the CDR3 with reference TRBV5-1 and TRBJ2-2 gives the whole variable domain KAGVTQTPRYLIKTRGQQVTLSCSPISGHRSVSWYQQTPGQGLQFLFEYFSETQRNKGNFPGRFSGRQFSNSRSEMNVSTLELGDSALYLCASSVDPNTGELFFGEGSRLTVL.

The chain combines TRBV4-3 with TRBJ2-5, with D uncertain. The CDR3 extends over 14 amino acids. Germline V gene sequence: CDR1 LGHNA, CDR2 YSLEER. With 4 bases removed from V and 5 bases from J, the gap between germline ends came to 14 bases. CDR3 region: CASSRSLVLETQYF. CDR3 nucleotides: TGCGCCAGCAGCCGAAGTTTAGTCCTCGAGACCCAGTACTTC.

The V and J genes are TRBV7-9 and TRBJ2-3; 11 nucleotides agree with TRBD2. The trim removed 5 bases at V and 5 bases at J, leaving 6 bases unmatched. The V gene's germline CDR1 is SEHNR and CDR2 FQNEAQ (reference sequence). The CDR3 totals 15 residues. CDR3 DNA sequence: TGTGCCAGCAGCGCGGCTAGCGGGGGGCGAGATACGCAGTATTTT. It codes for CASSAASGGRDTQYF.

The chain has TRBV5-1 and TRBJ1-1; D is uncertain. The CDR3 has 16 residues. The germline V gene encodes CDR1 SGHRS and CDR2 YFSETQ. Trimming removed 4 bases from V and 1 base from J, with 17 bases in between. For the CDR3, the DNA is TGCGCCAGCAGCATGGTTGGCAGGACGCGGAACACTGAAGCTTTCTTT. Translating it yields CASSMVGRTRNTEAFF.

This clonotype was seen a few times. The genes are TRBV18 and TRBJ2-3, with D unclear. V dropped 4 bases and J dropped 2 bases, with 10 bases sitting between them. CDR1 is KGHSH and CDR2 is LQKENI in the germline V gene. The CDR3 spans 14 residues. The CDR3 spells CASSLQKPTDTQYF. CDR3 sequence (DNA): TGTGCCAGCTCACTCCAGAAACCCACAGATACGCAGTATTTT.

This clonotype was detected a few times. The rearrangement uses TRBV6-2 or TRBV6-3 and TRBJ2-1; maybe TRBD2 (7 bases). CDR3 length: 15 amino acids. V was cut by 8 bases and J by 6 bases, with 20 bases left in between. Germline V gene sequence: CDR1 MNHEY, CDR2 SVGEGT. Written as DNA, the CDR3 is TGTGCCAGCTCAAGAGGGGGGGGGATCGGCAATGAGCAGTTCTTC. Residues: CASSRGGGIGNEQFF.

The chain couples TRBV6-1 to TRBJ2-7; 7 nucleotides match TRBD1. From germline, CDR1 is MNHNS and CDR2 SASEGT. The CDR3 runs 15 residues. Losses at the gene ends were 7 bases for V and 3 bases for J; bases not matched to a gene: 12. The CDR3 loop is CASTKEDRRYYEQYF. The CDR3 DNA follows: TGTGCCAGCACTAAGGAGGACAGGCGGTACTACGAGCAGTACTTC.

This clonotype was observed a few times. The chain carries TRBV7-9 and TRBJ2-7; 8 nucleotides agree with TRBD1. CDR1 is SEHNR and CDR2 is FQNEAQ in the germline V gene (reference sequence). This CDR3 is built from 14 residues. The trim removed 5 bases at V and 3 bases at J, leaving 6 bases unmatched. The CDR3 protein is CASSTGTGHYEQYF. The CDR3 nucleotides read TGTGCCAGCAGCACCGGGACAGGACACTACGAGCAGTACTTC.

This rearrangement joins TRBV4-1 to TRBJ2-7; TRBD1 matches at 10 bases. The trim removed 1 base at V and 7 bases at J, leaving 10 bases unmatched. Germline-derived CDR1 and CDR2 are MGHRA and YSYEKL. This CDR3 contains 16 residues. CDR3: CASSQVARTGGREQYF. CDR3 sequence (DNA): TGCGCCAGCAGCCAAGTAGCTAGGACAGGGGGTCGAGAGCAGTACTTC.

This clonotype was seen only a few times. The V and J genes are TRBV7-6 and TRBJ2-7; 9 bases match TRBD1. Germline V gives CDR1 SGHVS, CDR2 FNYEAQ. The V segment lost 5 bases and the J segment 3 bases; nucleotides outside the gene matches: 11. This CDR3 has 16 residues. The CDR3, as DNA: TGTGCCAGCAGCCTTGCTCCGGGACAGGGAGGCTACGAGCAGTACTTC. Translating gives CASSLAPGQGGYEQYF.

The V and J genes are TRBV28 and TRBJ2-7; D remains unclear. Germline V gene data show CDR1 as MDHEN and CDR2 as SYDVKM. V was clipped by 5 bases and J by 3 bases, with 14 bases between them. This CDR3 region has 14 residues. This chain's CDR3 is CASSISGPFYEQYF. In nucleotides, the CDR3 is TGTGCCAGCAGTATATCCGGGCCCTTCTACGAGCAGTACTTC.

This clonotype occurred a few times. The chain recombines TRBV6-2 or TRBV6-3 with TRBJ2-1; D gene ambiguous. V lost 6 bases, J lost 6 bases, and 6 bases lay in between. The CDR3 runs to 11 residues. Germline CDR1 MNHEY, CDR2 SVGEGT. In DNA, the CDR3 is TGTGCCAGCAGCCAAAGCAATGAGCAGTTCTTC. Translation gives CASSQSNEQFF.

The chain combines TRBV14 with TRBJ2-7; 10 bases are shared with TRBD1. The CDR3 covers 15 residues. V lost 4 bases to trimming and J lost 3 bases; unmatched junction nucleotides: 6. The germline CDR1 and CDR2 sequences are SGHDN and FVKESK. The CDR3 reads CASSLDRGPLYEQYF. The CDR3 DNA reads as TGTGCCAGCAGCCTCGACAGGGGGCCCCTCTACGAGCAGTACTTC. Using reference TRBV14 and TRBJ2-7 for the parts outside the CDR3, the full variable domain is EAGVTQFPSHSVIEKGQTVTLRCDPISGHDNLYWYRRVMGKEIKFLLHFVKESKQDESGMPNNRFLAERTGGTYSTLKVQPAELEDSGVYFCASSLDRGPLYEQYFGPGTRLTVT.

The chain employs TRBV6-2 or TRBV6-3 and TRBJ1-6; 7 bases match TRBD1. Germline V gives CDR1 MNHEY, CDR2 SVGEGT. The CDR3 sequence is 15 residues long. V dropped 5 bases and J dropped 7; count of bases not matched to a gene: 8. Here the CDR3 reads CASSLRQGENSPLHF. CDR3 DNA: TGTGCCAGCAGTCTTCGACAGGGTGAGAATTCACCCCTCCACTTT.

This clonotype turned up a few times. The rearrangement joins TRBV6-1 to TRBJ1-5; no clear D gene. CDR3 length: 16 residues. Germline V gives CDR1 MNHNS, CDR2 SASEGT. Trimming pared 3 bases from V and 3 bases from J, leaving 15 bases between. CDR3 in amino acids: CASSETLGASNQPQHF. The DNA for the CDR3 is TGTGCCAGCAGTGAGACATTAGGAGCTTCCAATCAGCCCCAGCATTTT.

This clonotype was detected only a few times. The chain recombines TRBV19 with TRBJ2-7; D perhaps matches TRBD1 (6 bases). The germline CDR1 and CDR2 sequences are LNHDA and SQIVND (reference sequence). Trimming shortened V by 8 bases and J by 2 bases, and 13 bases separated the two germline ends. The CDR3 is made up of 13 amino acids. Here the CDR3 reads CASAPGQTYEQYF. CDR3 in DNA: TGTGCCAGTGCCCCGGGACAAACCTACGAGCAGTACTTC.